Below are 9 T cell receptor beta chains sequenced from a single sample in a study of blood T cell repertoires in COVID-19. The protocol was immunoSEQ multiplex PCR, while the TCRdb copy is restricted to in-frame clones and leaves out a portion. The sample records roughly 160,000 clones, 79% being singletons. Sequences were obtained from peripheral blood. The receptors were gathered from a woman aged 55-70 years with COVID-19, enrolled during active disease.

V and J are TRBV19 and TRBJ1-3; D is undetermined. The germline CDR1 and CDR2 sequences are LNHDA and SQIVND (reference sequence). Trimming removed 1 base from V and 8 bases from J, with 3 bases in between. The CDR3 runs 11 residues. CDR3 residues: CASSIADTIYF. In DNA form, the CDR3 reads TGTGCCAGTAGTATAGCAGACACCATATATTTT. Combining the CDR3 with reference TRBV19 and TRBJ1-3 gives the whole variable domain DGGITQSPKYLFRKEGQNVTLSCEQNLNHDAMYWYRQDPGQGLRLIYYSQIVNDFQKGDIAEGYSVSREKKESFPLTVTSAQKNPTAFYLCASSIADTIYFGEGSWLTVV.

The chain uses TRBV6-5 and TRBJ2-3, with 7 bases identical to TRBD1. The V gene end was trimmed by 3 bases and the J gene end by 2 bases; junction bases not matched to a gene: 5. Germline CDR1 MNHEY, CDR2 SVGAGI. This CDR3 has 15 amino acids. DNA for the CDR3: TGTGCCAGCAGTTATGGTACAGGGGACACAGATACGCAGTATTTT. Its protein is CASSYGTGDTDTQYF.

V gene TRBV19 combines with J gene TRBJ2-7; TRBD1 matches 9 bases. The CDR3 runs 20 residues. Losses at the gene ends were 7 bases for V and 2 bases for J; bases not matched to a gene: 24. Germline V gene lookup returns CDR1 LNHDA and CDR2 SQIVND (reference sequence). The CDR3 DNA is TGTGCCAGTAATTCGGCTTACCGGGACAGGGAAAGACACTTACCCTACGAGCAGTACGTC. Translating it yields CASNSAYRDRERHLPYEQYV.

V usage is TRBV10-3 and J usage is TRBJ1-2; D is uncertain. The germline V and J ends were trimmed by 0 bases and 1 base, with 9 bases remaining between them. The CDR3 length is 15 residues. In germline, CDR1 is ENHRY, CDR2 SYGVKD. The CDR3 DNA sequence: TGTGCCATCAGTGAGTCGGCTCAGTTTAACTATGGCTACACCTTC. Translation: CAISESAQFNYGYTF.

The chain employs TRBV6-5 and TRBJ2-7; possible D gene TRBD2, 6 bases. This CDR3 is 12 amino acids long. Germline V CDR1 and CDR2: MNHEY, SVGAGI. Trimming removed 7 bases from V and 3 bases from J, with 10 bases in between. CDR3 residues: CASKAGSYEQYF. DNA for the CDR3: TGTGCCAGCAAGGCGGGAAGCTACGAGCAGTACTTC.

This chain uses TRBV11-2 with TRBJ1-6; the match to TRBD1 covers 8 bases. V shed 3 bases and J 9 bases; nucleotides not matched to a gene: 4. CDR1 and CDR2 from the germline V gene are SGHAT and FQNNGV. The CDR3 totals 14 residues. The CDR3 sequence: CASSLDRVVSPLHF. The CDR3 nucleotides read TGTGCCAGCAGCTTGGACAGGGTAGTTTCACCCCTCCACTTT. The full variable domain, rest sourced from reference TRBV11-2 and TRBJ1-6, is EAGVAQSPRYKIIEKRQSVAFWCNPISGHATLYWYQQILGQGPKLLIQFQNNGVVDDSQLPKDRFSAERLKGVDSTLKIQPAKLEDSAVYLCASSLDRVVSPLHFGNGTRLTVT.

This rearrangement joins TRBV6-5 to TRBJ2-6; 8 bases are a match to TRBD1. V lost 1 base to trimming and J lost 3 bases; unmatched junction nucleotides: 2. The germline V gene has CDR1 MNHEY and CDR2 SVGAGI. The CDR3 has 16 amino acids. The CDR3 is CASSYFRGRGANVLTF. Here the CDR3 DNA reads TGTGCCAGCAGTTACTTCAGGGGGCGTGGGGCCAACGTCCTGACTTTC.

The chain carries TRBV3-1 (or the pseudogene TRBV3-2) and TRBJ2-2; weak D call: TRBD2 (5 bases). Trimming left V 5 bases short and J 1 base short, with 11 bases between. The CDR3 runs 15 residues. Germline CDR1 reads LGHDT; CDR2 reads YNNKEL (reference sequence). The CDR3 nucleotides read TGTGCCAGCAGCTACGGACTGGGGAACACCGGGGAGCTGTTTTTT. This sequence encodes CASSYGLGNTGELFF.

This clone has a count of ten or more. The V gene is TRBV27, the J gene TRBJ2-6; D remains ambiguous. CDR3 length: 16 amino acids. CDR1 is MNHEY and CDR2 is SMNVEV in the germline V gene (reference sequence). With 2 bases removed from V and 2 bases from J, the gap between germline ends came to 10 bases. CDR3 amino acids: CASSLTLLPGANVLTF. The CDR3 DNA sequence: TGTGCCAGCAGTTTAACTTTACTCCCTGGGGCCAACGTCCTGACTTTC. Looking up the rest from reference TRBV27 and TRBJ2-6 gives the full variable domain: EAQVTQNPRYLITVTGKKLTVTCSQNMNHEYMSWYRQDPGLGLRQIYYSMNVEVTDKGDVPEGYKVSRKEKRNFPLILESPSPNQTSLYFCASSLTLLPGANVLTFGAGSRLTVL.